The present T cell receptor beta chain was sequenced within a study of technical replicates of blood from several donors. Clones were read by immunoSEQ multiplex PCR, and TCRdb kept only the in-frame ones, dropping some. The sample yields fewer than 85,000 clones, roughly 94% seen once. Germline values: CDR1 SNHLY, CDR2 FYNNEI. Between the trimmed V and J ends, which lost 4 bases and 2 bases, there was a span of 14 bases. CDR3 size: 15 residues. This receptor was identified in a human donor in good health. The chain couples TRBV2 to TRBJ1-2; maybe TRBD1 (6 bases). Sequencing was carried out using T cells isolated from PBMCs. DNA of the CDR3: TGTGCCAGCAGTGTTGTGGACAGACCCAACTATGGCTACACCTTC. Translation gives CASSVVDRPNYGYTF.